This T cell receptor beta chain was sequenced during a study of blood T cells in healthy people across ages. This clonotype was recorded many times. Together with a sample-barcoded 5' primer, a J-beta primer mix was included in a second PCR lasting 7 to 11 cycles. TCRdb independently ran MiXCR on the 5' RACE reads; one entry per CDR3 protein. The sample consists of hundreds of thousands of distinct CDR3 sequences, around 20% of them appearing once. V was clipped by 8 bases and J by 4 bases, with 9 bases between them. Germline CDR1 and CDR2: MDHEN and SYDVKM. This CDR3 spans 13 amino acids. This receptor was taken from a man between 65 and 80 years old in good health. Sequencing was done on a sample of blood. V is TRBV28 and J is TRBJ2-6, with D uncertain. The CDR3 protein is CASGQFGANVLTF. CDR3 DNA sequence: TGTGCCAGCGGGCAGTTCGGGGCCAACGTCCTGACTTTC.